This T cell receptor beta chain was obtained from a study of CD8 T cells in Susac syndrome. Study in general: When their blood was taken, the Susac syndrome patients had either not yet had any therapy, were taking corticosteroids, or were taking intravenous immunoglobulin alone.

An amount of RNA that ranged from about 0.45 to 1 ug was reverse transcribed with random hexamers. TCRdb re-called the immunoSEQ multiplex PCR reads through MiXCR, storing one row per CDR3 protein. The sample records roughly 110,000 distinct CDR3 sequences, roughly 94% being singletons. The authors sequenced TCR beta from blood CD8+ and CD4+ T cells. The sequence was obtained from a human donor with Susac syndrome. Sample: CD8+ T cells from PBMCs.

Here the CDR3 reads CASSHLIEEQFF. The CDR3 DNA is TGTGCCAGCAGCCACCTGATTGAGGAGCAGTTCTTC. The chain links TRBV11-2 to TRBJ2-1, with no clear D. Germline CDR1 and CDR2: SGHAT and FQNNGV. The V and J ends lost 5 bases and 10 bases respectively, with 12 bases between them. The CDR3 is made up of 12 amino acids.